This T cell receptor beta chain was observed in a study of T cell repertoires in cytomegalovirus infection. Trimming pared 0 bases from V and 10 bases from J, leaving 21 bases between. The CDR3 is made up of 15 amino acids. Germline V gives CDR1 DFQATT, CDR2 SNEGSKA (reference sequence). TCRdb itself ran the reads through MiXCR, one entry per CDR3 protein. The sample lists hundreds of thousands of distinct CDR3 sequences; 25% to 30% were seen once. This clonotype was counted only a few times. What it binds is unknown. The input for sequencing was cultured PBMCs, taken from culture after CMV antigen stimulation. This receptor was obtained from a human donor in good health (CMV status not recorded). Some clones in this sample may be carry-over from other donors' samples. The chain carries TRBV20-1 and TRBJ1-1; no definite D call. The CDR3 DNA follows: TGCAGTGCTAGAGATTTCTACGCGGAAGCCGTCGGAGCTTTCTTT. It translates to CSARDFYAEAVGAFF.